The clone carrying this T cell receptor (beta chain) was seen more than once but under ten times. Its antigen is currently unknown. The sample originates from a study of T cells in Graves' hyperthyroidism and ophthalmopathy. TCR beta CDR3 regions were amplified from RNA. Researchers ran a first-round RT-PCR on the TCR CDR3 using the HTBI primer set. TCRdb passed the multiplex PCR reads through MiXCR, listing each CDR3 protein once. This sample has roughly 260,000 distinct CDR3 sequences; more than 12% occur once, and the top ten carry about an eighth. Findings and limits, study-wide: Most expanded thyroid clonotypes above 0.001 recurred in blood.

Any patient presenting with uncontrolled infection, other autoimmune disease, pregnancy or lactation was left out. Used for diagnoses were clinical symptoms, serum thyroxine and TRAb, thyroid ultrasound and orbital computed tomography. The sample, blood from the first hyperthyroidism diagnosis, precedes any ophthalmopathy symptoms. Germline-derived CDR1 and CDR2 are SGHTA and FQGTGA. Trimming shortened V by 2 bases and J by 0 bases, and 19 bases separated the two germline ends. The CDR3 runs 18 residues. The sample taken for sequencing was blood. The chain links TRBV7-3 to TRBJ1-1, with D perhaps matching TRBD1 (5 bases). This sequence was found in a woman between 40 and 55 years old with Graves' hyperthyroidism that later progressed to Graves' ophthalmopathy. The CDR3 loop is CASSLFGGRGAMNTEAFF. In nucleotides, the CDR3 is TGTGCCAGCAGCTTATTCGGAGGGCGAGGGGCAATGAACACTGAAGCTTTCTTT.